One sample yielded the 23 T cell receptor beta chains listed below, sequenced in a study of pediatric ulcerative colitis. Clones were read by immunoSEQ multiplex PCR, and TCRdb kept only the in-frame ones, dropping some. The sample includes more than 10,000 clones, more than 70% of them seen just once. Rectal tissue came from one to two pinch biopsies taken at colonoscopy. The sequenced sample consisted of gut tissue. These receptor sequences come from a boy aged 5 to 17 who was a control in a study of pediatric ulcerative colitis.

DNA for the CDR3: TGTGCCAGCAGTGAAGTAAGGGGCGGGGAGCTGTTTTTT. It codes for CASSEVRGGELFF. This sequence joins TRBV6-1 and TRBJ2-2, with D possibly TRBD1 on 5 matching bases. CDR1 and CDR2 (germline): MNHNS, SASEGT. Trimming pared 1 base from V and 7 bases from J, leaving 7 bases between. CDR3 length: 13 residues.

This CDR3 reads CASNGGNYGYTF. The DNA of the CDR3 is TGTGCCAGCAATGGGGGTAACTATGGCTACACCTTC. The chain has TRBV2 and TRBJ1-2, with D possibly being TRBD1 (5 bases). Germline V gene sequence: CDR1 SNHLY, CDR2 FYNNEI. V was trimmed by 7 bases and J by 1 base, leaving 7 bases between them. This CDR3 is built from 12 residues.

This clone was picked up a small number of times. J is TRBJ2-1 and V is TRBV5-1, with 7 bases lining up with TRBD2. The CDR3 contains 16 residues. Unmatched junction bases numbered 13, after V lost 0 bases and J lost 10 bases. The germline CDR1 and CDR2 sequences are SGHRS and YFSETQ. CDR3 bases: TGCGCCAGCAGCTTGGCATATGGGACTAAAGTCAAGGAGCAGTTCTTC. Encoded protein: CASSLAYGTKVKEQFF.

The DNA of the CDR3 is TGTGCCAGCAGTCGAGCTACACCAGATACGCAGTATTTT. This sequence encodes CASSRATPDTQYF. The chain links TRBV25-1 to TRBJ2-3; no reliable D call. The germline V and J ends were trimmed by 5 bases and 4 bases, with 10 bases remaining between them. The germline gives CDR1 MGHDK, CDR2 SYGVNS. The CDR3 totals 13 residues.

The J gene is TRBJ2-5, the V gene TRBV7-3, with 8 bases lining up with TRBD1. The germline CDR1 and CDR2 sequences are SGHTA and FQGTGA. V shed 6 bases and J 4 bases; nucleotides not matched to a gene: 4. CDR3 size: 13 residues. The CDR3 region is CASSPTGGETQYF. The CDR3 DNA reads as TGTGCCAGCAGTCCTACAGGGGGAGAGACCCAGTACTTC.

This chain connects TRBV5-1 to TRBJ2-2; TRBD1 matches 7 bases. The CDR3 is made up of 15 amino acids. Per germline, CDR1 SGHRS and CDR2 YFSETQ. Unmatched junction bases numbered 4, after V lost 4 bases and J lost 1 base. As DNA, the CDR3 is TGCGCCAGCAGCCTTCGGGACAGGAACACCGGGGAGCTGTTTTTT. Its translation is CASSLRDRNTGELFF.

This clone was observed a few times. CDR3 sequence (DNA): TGTGCCAGCAGCCAAGGACAGGGGGCAAACTATGGCTACACCTTC. Amino acid sequence: CASSQGQGANYGYTF. The V and J genes are TRBV4-2 and TRBJ1-2; TRBD1 matches at 10 bases. V dropped 1 base and J dropped 2; count of bases not matched to a gene: 1. This CDR3 spans 15 amino acids. Germline-derived CDR1 and CDR2 are LGHNA and YNFKEQ.

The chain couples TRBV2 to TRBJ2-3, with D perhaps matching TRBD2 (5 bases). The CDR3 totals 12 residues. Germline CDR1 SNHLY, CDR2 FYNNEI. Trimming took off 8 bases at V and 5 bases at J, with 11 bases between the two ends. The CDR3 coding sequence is TGTGCCAGCGGCCCTGGGAGAGATACGCAGTATTTT. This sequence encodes CASGPGRDTQYF.

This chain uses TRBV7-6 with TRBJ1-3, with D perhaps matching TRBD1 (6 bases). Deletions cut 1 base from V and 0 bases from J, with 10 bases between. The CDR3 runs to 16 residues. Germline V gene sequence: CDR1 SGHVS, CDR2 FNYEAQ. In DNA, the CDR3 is TGTGCCAGCAGCTTAGACCTGGACAGCTCTGGAAACACCATATATTTT. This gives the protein CASSLDLDSSGNTIYF. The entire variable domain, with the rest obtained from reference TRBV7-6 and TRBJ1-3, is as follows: GAGVSQSPRYKVTKRGQDVALRCDPISGHVSLYWYRQALGQGPEFLTYFNYEAQQDKSGLPNDRFSAERPEGSISTLTIQRTEQRDSAMYRCASSLDLDSSGNTIYFGEGSWLTVV.

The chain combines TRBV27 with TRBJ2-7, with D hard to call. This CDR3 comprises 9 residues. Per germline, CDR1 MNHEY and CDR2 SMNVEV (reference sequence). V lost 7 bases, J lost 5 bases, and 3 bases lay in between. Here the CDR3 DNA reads TGTGCCAGCAAGAACGAGCAGTACGTC. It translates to CASKNEQYV.

The CDR3 bases are TGTGCCAGCAGTGAATACCTAGGAGGGGAGGGTCAGCCCCAGCATTTT. Amino acid sequence: CASSEYLGGEGQPQHF. J is TRBJ1-5 and V is TRBV6-1; D possibly corresponds to TRBD1 (5 bases). CDR3 length equals 16 residues. The germline V gene has CDR1 MNHNS and CDR2 SASEGT. With 2 bases removed from V and 6 bases from J, the gap between germline ends came to 17 bases.

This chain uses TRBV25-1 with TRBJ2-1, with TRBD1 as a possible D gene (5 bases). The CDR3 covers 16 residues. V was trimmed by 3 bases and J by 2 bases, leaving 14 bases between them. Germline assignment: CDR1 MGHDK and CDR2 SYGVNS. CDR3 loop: CASSDKAQVAYNEQFF. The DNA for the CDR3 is TGTGCCAGCAGTGATAAGGCACAGGTGGCCTACAATGAGCAGTTCTTC.

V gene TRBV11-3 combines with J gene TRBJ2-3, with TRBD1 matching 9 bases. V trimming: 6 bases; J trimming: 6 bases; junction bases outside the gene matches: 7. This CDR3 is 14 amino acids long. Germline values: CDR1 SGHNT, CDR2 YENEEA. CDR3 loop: CASRSGTGSDTQYF. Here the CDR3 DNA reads TGTGCCAGCAGATCCGGGACAGGGTCGGATACGCAGTATTTT. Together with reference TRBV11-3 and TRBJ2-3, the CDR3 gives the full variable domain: EAGVVQSPRYKIIEKKQPVAFWCNPISGHNTLYWYLQNLGQGPELLIRYENEEAVDDSQLPKDRFSAERLKGVDSTLKIQPAELGDSAVYLCASRSGTGSDTQYFGPGTRLTVL.

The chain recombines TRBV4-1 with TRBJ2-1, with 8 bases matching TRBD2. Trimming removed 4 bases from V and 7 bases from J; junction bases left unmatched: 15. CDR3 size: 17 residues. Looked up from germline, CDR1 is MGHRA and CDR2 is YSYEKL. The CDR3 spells CASSREARAGARNEQFF. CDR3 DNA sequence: TGCGCCAGCAGCCGGGAGGCACGAGCGGGAGCCCGGAATGAGCAGTTCTTC.

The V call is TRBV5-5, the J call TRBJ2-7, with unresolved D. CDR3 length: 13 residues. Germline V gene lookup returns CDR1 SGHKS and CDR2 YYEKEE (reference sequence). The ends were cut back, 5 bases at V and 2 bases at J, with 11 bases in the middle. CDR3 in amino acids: CASSRRWAYEQYV. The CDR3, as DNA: TGTGCCAGCAGTCGTAGGTGGGCCTACGAGCAGTACGTC.

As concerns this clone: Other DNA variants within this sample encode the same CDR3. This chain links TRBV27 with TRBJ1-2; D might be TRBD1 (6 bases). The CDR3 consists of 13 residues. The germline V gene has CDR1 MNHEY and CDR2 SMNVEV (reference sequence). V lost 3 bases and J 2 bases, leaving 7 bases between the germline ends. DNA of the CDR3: TGTGCCAGCAGTTTCAGGGGAAACTATGGCTACACCTTC. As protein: CASSFRGNYGYTF.

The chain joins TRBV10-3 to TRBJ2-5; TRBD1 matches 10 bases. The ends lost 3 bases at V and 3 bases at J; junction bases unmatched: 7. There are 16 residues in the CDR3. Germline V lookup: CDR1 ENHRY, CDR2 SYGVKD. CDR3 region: CAISEQTGGREETQYF. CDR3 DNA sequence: TGTGCCATCAGTGAACAGACAGGGGGCAGAGAAGAGACCCAGTACTTC.

The CDR3 DNA sequence: TGTGCCAGCAGCGCGCTGACCGGGGGGCCTCACAATGAGCAGTTCTTC. This translates into CASSALTGGPHNEQFF. The genes are TRBV9 and TRBJ2-1, with TRBD2 as a possible D gene (7 bases). The length of the CDR3 is 16 residues. Germline CDR1 and CDR2: SGDLS and YYNGEE. Trimming pared 3 bases from V and 5 bases from J, leaving 18 bases between.

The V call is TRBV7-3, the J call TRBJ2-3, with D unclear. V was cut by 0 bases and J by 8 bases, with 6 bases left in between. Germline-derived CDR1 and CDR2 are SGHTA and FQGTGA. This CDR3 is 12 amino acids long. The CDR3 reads CASSLTLGTQYF. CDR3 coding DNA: TGTGCCAGCAGCTTAACACTGGGTACGCAGTATTTT.

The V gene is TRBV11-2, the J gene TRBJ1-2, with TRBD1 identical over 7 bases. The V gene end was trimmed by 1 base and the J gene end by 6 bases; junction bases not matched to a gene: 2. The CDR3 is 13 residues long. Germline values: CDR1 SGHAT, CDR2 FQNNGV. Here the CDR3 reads CASSLGQGDGYTF. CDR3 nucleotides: TGTGCCAGCAGCTTAGGGCAGGGGGATGGCTACACCTTC.

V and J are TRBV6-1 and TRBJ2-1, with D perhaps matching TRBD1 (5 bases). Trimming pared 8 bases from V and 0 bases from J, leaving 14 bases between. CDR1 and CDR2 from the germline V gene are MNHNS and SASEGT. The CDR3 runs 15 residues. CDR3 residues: CASLRTPSSYNEQFF. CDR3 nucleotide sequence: TGTGCCAGCCTACGGACACCCAGCTCCTACAATGAGCAGTTCTTC.

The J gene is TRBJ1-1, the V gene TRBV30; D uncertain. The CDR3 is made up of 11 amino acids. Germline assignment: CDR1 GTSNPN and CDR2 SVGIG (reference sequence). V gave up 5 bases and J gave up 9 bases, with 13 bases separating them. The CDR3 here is CAWGTLVKAFF. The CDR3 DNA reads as TGTGCCTGGGGAACCCTCGTAAAAGCTTTCTTT. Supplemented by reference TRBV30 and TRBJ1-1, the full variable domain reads SQTIHQWPATLVQPVGSPLSLECTVEGTSNPNLYWYRQAAGRGLQLLFYSVGIGQISSEVPQNLSASRPQDRQFILSSKKLLLSDSGFYLCAWGTLVKAFFGQGTRLTVV.

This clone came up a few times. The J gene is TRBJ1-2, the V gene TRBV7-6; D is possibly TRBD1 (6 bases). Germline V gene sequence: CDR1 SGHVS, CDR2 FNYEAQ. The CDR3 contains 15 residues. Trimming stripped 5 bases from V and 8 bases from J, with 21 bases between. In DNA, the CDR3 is TGTGCCAGCAGCGCGGCCGGGACAAGGCCTATGGGCTACACCTTC. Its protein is CASSAAGTRPMGYTF.